Each of the 17 T cell receptor beta chains below was sequenced from the same sample in a study of healthy donors' naive CD4 and CD8 T cells. A linear amplification protocol produced the TCR libraries from around 0.55 ug of total RNA. TCRdb re-called the reads with MiXCR, one entry per CDR3 protein. The table lists some 190,000 distinct CDR3 sequences, around three quarters of them singletons. The material sequenced was naive CD4+ and CD8+ T cells sorted from blood, pooled from several donors. These receptors all stem from a pool of human donors in good health; the sample pools cells from several healthy donors.

This chain joins TRBV27 and TRBJ2-7, with TRBD1 matching over 7 bases. CDR3 length: 15 residues. V shed 4 bases and J 3 bases; nucleotides not matched to a gene: 9. Germline lookup yields CDR1 MNHEY and CDR2 SMNVEV (reference sequence). CDR3 sequence (DNA): TGTGCCAGCAGTTCCCAGGACAGGAGATTCTACGAGCAGTACTTC. This encodes CASSSQDRRFYEQYF.

The chain has TRBV6-4 and TRBJ2-7, with 7 positions matching TRBD2. V gave up 0 bases and J gave up 2 bases; unmatched junction bases: 4. This CDR3 region has 15 residues. Germline assignment: CDR1 MRHNA and CDR2 SNTAGT. CDR3 sequence (DNA): TGTGCCAGCAGTGACTCGGGGACTAACGCCTACGAGCAGTACTTC. The encoded protein is CASSDSGTNAYEQYF.

The chain recombines TRBV6-5 with TRBJ2-3, with 10 positions matching TRBD2. CDR1 MNHEY and CDR2 SVGAGI come from the germline V gene. The V and J ends lost 6 bases and 5 bases, in that order; junction bases with no gene match: 8. The CDR3 is 15 residues long. CDR3 residues: CASSLGLAVLDTQYF. The CDR3 DNA sequence: TGTGCCAGCAGCCTAGGACTAGCGGTTTTAGATACGCAGTATTTT.

This chain links TRBV29-1 with TRBJ2-7, with D tentatively TRBD1 or TRBD2 (5 bases each). CDR3 length equals 12 residues. The V end lost 6 bases, the J end lost 3 bases, and 12 bases lay between the germline ends. CDR1 SQVTM and CDR2 ANQGSEA come from the germline V gene. The DNA of the CDR3 is TGCAGCGTCCCGGGACCTAGCTACGAGCAGTACTTC. Its protein product is CSVPGPSYEQYF.

The J gene is TRBJ1-1, the V gene TRBV6-2 or TRBV6-3; 7 bases fit TRBD1. The CDR3 runs 17 residues. Germline CDR1 MNHEY, CDR2 SVGEGT. The J segment lost 11 bases and the V segment lost 4 bases, leaving 22 bases of the junction unmatched. The CDR3 protein is CASSSDRRSDLASKAFF. The CDR3 DNA follows: TGTGCCAGCAGTTCGGACAGGAGATCGGACTTGGCTTCAAAGGCTTTCTTT.

There are a few counts of this clonotype. The V gene is TRBV29-1, the J gene TRBJ2-1; D is possibly TRBD2 (5 bases). V lost 5 bases, J lost 9 bases, and 17 bases lay in between. Per germline, CDR1 SQVTM and CDR2 ANQGSEA. CDR3 length equals 13 residues. DNA for the CDR3: TGCAGCGTTTCGATGAGAGGGTTGGGTGAGCAGTTCTTC. Its translation is CSVSMRGLGEQFF.

V and J are TRBV12-3 or TRBV12-4 and TRBJ2-7; D is unclear. V was pared by 4 bases and J by 3 bases, with 10 bases between. The CDR3 loop spans 13 amino acids. The CDR3 is CASSYTRNYEQYF. Written as DNA, the CDR3 is TGTGCCAGCAGTTATACCAGAAACTACGAGCAGTACTTC.

The rearrangement links TRBV6-5 to TRBJ1-2; 9 bases agree with TRBD1. The CDR3 totals 13 residues. The V gene's germline CDR1 is MNHEY and CDR2 SVGAGI. With V trimmed by 8 bases and J by 6 bases, 7 bases remained unmatched. The CDR3 here is CASRPGTGNGYTF. CDR3 nucleotide sequence: TGTGCCAGCCGTCCCGGGACAGGGAATGGCTACACCTTC.

This chain joins TRBV12-3 or TRBV12-4 and TRBJ1-4; D is perhaps TRBD1 (6 bases). The CDR3 contains 15 residues. The V gene lost 3 bases and the J gene lost 4 bases, with 12 bases spanning the gap. CDR3 sequence (DNA): TGTGCCAGCAGTTTGAAACAGGGAAGTAATGAAAAACTGTTTTTT. Translation: CASSLKQGSNEKLFF.

This clonotype has only a few counts. The chain couples TRBV27 to TRBJ1-1; D uncertain. The germline V gene has CDR1 MNHEY and CDR2 SMNVEV (reference sequence). The CDR3 sequence is 15 residues long. V lost 3 bases to trimming and J lost 0 bases, with 11 bases between them. CDR3 sequence reads: CASSFVFTMNTEAFF. CDR3 coding DNA: TGTGCCAGCAGTTTCGTCTTTACTATGAACACTGAAGCTTTCTTT.

The rearrangement uses TRBV19 and TRBJ1-2, with TRBD1 matching over 9 bases. After removal of 5 bases from V and 3 bases from J, the junction contained 13 bases not matched to a gene. The CDR3 spans 17 residues. CDR1 and CDR2 (germline): LNHDA, SQIVND (reference sequence). CDR3 sequence: CASSSRGTGGADYGYTF. The DNA of the CDR3 is TGTGCCAGTAGTTCCCGCGGTACAGGGGGCGCGGACTATGGCTACACCTTC. Using reference TRBV19 and TRBJ1-2 for the parts outside the CDR3, the full variable domain is DGGITQSPKYLFRKEGQNVTLSCEQNLNHDAMYWYRQDPGQGLRLIYYSQIVNDFQKGDIAEGYSVSREKKESFPLTVTSAQKNPTAFYLCASSSRGTGGADYGYTFGSGTRLTVV.

This clonotype was found once. An end of the junction differs from the germline gene, which may be a read error. V usage is TRBV12-3 or TRBV12-4 and J usage is TRBJ2-7; 9 bases align to TRBD2. This CDR3 contains 14 residues. The CDR3 reads CASNLAGDSYEQYF. The CDR3 DNA reads as TGTGCCAGCAATTTAGCGGGGGACTCCTACGAGCAGTACTTC.

This clonotype has only a few counts. V and J are TRBV20-1 and TRBJ2-1; tentatively, D is TRBD2 (5 bases). Trimming pared 0 bases from V and 9 bases from J, leaving 15 bases between. The germline gives CDR1 DFQATT, CDR2 SNEGSKA (reference sequence). The CDR3 extends over 14 amino acids. The CDR3 DNA follows: TGCAGTGCTAGAGATTTACTAGTCCTCAGTGAGCAGTTCTTC. As protein: CSARDLLVLSEQFF.

The CDR3 loop reads CASSYSEGSGTEAFF. DNA for the CDR3: TGTGCCAGCAGTTACTCGGAGGGGTCGGGCACTGAAGCTTTCTTT. The chain combines TRBV6-5 with TRBJ1-1; a possible D gene is TRBD1 (5 bases). Germline-derived CDR1 and CDR2 are MNHEY and SVGAGI. This CDR3 contains 15 residues. Trimming removed 0 bases from V and 4 bases from J, with 12 bases in between.

The chain employs TRBV29-1 and TRBJ2-1; D is perhaps TRBD2 (6 bases). Germline V CDR1 and CDR2: SQVTM, ANQGSEA. The germline V and J ends were trimmed by 6 bases and 5 bases, with 20 bases remaining between them. The CDR3 contains 15 residues. CDR3 region: CSVAALGWTNNEQFF. The CDR3 DNA reads as TGCAGCGTCGCTGCTCTGGGGTGGACTAACAATGAGCAGTTCTTC.

The V gene is TRBV19, the J gene TRBJ2-1; 11 bases fit TRBD2. Trimming took 5 bases from V and 6 from J; bases not matched to a gene: 3. Germline lookup yields CDR1 LNHDA and CDR2 SQIVND (reference sequence). This CDR3 has 14 amino acids. The CDR3 nucleotides read TGTGCCAGTAGTGCCGGGACTAGCGGCAATGAGCAGTTCTTC. As protein: CASSAGTSGNEQFF.

This chain connects TRBV29-1 to TRBJ2-1; no reliable D call. The CDR3 consists of 15 residues. Germline-derived CDR1 and CDR2 are SQVTM and ANQGSEA. Trimming stripped 6 bases from V and 0 bases from J, with 15 bases between. In DNA, the CDR3 is TGCAGCGTCCCTGGTGCTGTCTTCTCCTACAATGAGCAGTTCTTC. This codes for CSVPGAVFSYNEQFF.